This T cell receptor (beta chain) originates from a study of blood T cell repertoires in COVID-19. Study at large: Samples came from the United States, Italy and Spain, spanning acute and convalescent COVID-19. The cDNA or gDNA used as material had been derived from T cells, B-cell-depleted T cells, or PBMCs.

Authors' analysis steps: Counts of nucleated cells, estimated from reference gene primer amplification, were obtained. This table comes from immunoSEQ multiplex PCR, and its TCRdb copy is limited to in-frame clones, with some not included. That table furnishes V, J and clone size, whereas the DNA furnished D and trimming. The table shows about 99,000 clones, with 84% occurring only once. V trimming: 0 bases; J trimming: 0 bases; junction bases outside the gene matches: 5. The CDR3 contains 17 residues. Germline values: CDR1 SGHTS, CDR2 YDEGEE. This sequence was found in a human donor in a cohort sampled during active COVID-19. The chain is built from TRBV5-8 and TRBJ2-3; TRBD1 matches at 9 bases. The sample comprised peripheral blood. CDR3 protein: CASSLEGTGISTDTQYF. The CDR3 nucleotides read TGTGCCAGCAGCTTGGAAGGGACAGGGATTAGCACAGATACGCAGTATTTT.